Listed here are 21 T cell receptor beta chains from one sample, sequenced in a study of T cell responses to AZD1222 COVID-19 vaccine. This table comes from immunoSEQ multiplex PCR, and its TCRdb copy is limited to in-frame clones, with some not included. The repertoire holds about 140,000 clones, with around 85% as singletons. The specimen was peripheral blood, collected 28 days after the second dose of the MenACWY control vaccine. Every receptor here comes from an adult who received the MenACWY meningococcal vaccine as a control.

This clone was detected a few times. CDR3 nucleotides: TGTGCCAGTGCTGTAGCAGGCCCACCTGAAGCTTTCTTT. Translation: CASAVAGPPEAFF. J is TRBJ1-1 and V is TRBV19; D not certain. Deletions cut 8 bases from V and 6 bases from J, with 16 bases between. Germline V gives CDR1 LNHDA, CDR2 SQIVND (reference sequence). The CDR3 has 13 residues.

V is TRBV25-1 and J is TRBJ1-2; TRBD1 matches 7 bases. This CDR3 region has 14 residues. Germline V gene lookup returns CDR1 MGHDK and CDR2 SYGVNS. Losses at the gene ends were 4 bases for V and 6 bases for J; bases not matched to a gene: 8. CDR3 amino acids: CASSVLDRVDGYTF. Here the CDR3 DNA reads TGTGCCAGCAGTGTATTAGACAGGGTCGATGGCTACACCTTC.

Only a few counts were recorded for this clone. The chain links TRBV9 to TRBJ2-7; D not resolved. Germline V CDR1 and CDR2: SGDLS, YYNGEE. The length of the CDR3 is 13 residues. V was pared by 0 bases and J by 5 bases, with 9 bases between. CDR3: CASSVEMWNEQYF. The CDR3, as DNA: TGTGCCAGCAGCGTAGAGATGTGGAACGAGCAGTACTTC.

The chain combines TRBV4-1 with TRBJ2-5; D not resolved. Trimming removed 1 base at V and 6 bases at J, with 6 bases between. The CDR3 has 12 residues. Germline loops: CDR1 MGHRA, CDR2 YSYEKL. The CDR3 DNA sequence: TGCGCCAGCAGCCAAGTGGGGAAGACCCAGTACTTC. Protein product: CASSQVGKTQYF.

The chain carries TRBV3-1 (or the pseudogene TRBV3-2) and TRBJ1-2, with TRBD1 identical over 10 bases. V was pared by 0 bases and J by 4 bases, with 5 bases of the junction left unmatched. The CDR3 runs to 16 residues. CDR1 and CDR2 (germline): LGHDT, YNNKEL (reference sequence). The CDR3 DNA is TGTGCCAGCAGCCAAGACCGACAGGGGGCTGGCTATGGCTACACCTTC. Amino acid sequence: CASSQDRQGAGYGYTF.

This sequence joins TRBV11-3 and TRBJ1-2; D uncertain. The V and J ends lost 10 bases and 7 bases respectively, with 22 bases between them. The CDR3 extends over 14 amino acids. CDR1 SGHNT and CDR2 YENEEA come from the germline V gene. The CDR3 sequence: CATSNLGGIFGYTF. CDR3 bases: TGTGCCACCTCTAATCTGGGCGGAATATTTGGCTACACCTTC.

This chain links TRBV7-2 with TRBJ2-7, with TRBD1 matching 11 bases. The CDR3 spans 17 residues. Trimming removed 5 bases from V and 6 bases from J; junction bases left unmatched: 15. In germline, CDR1 is SGHTA, CDR2 FQGNSA. DNA for the CDR3: TGTGCCAGCAGCCGGGGACAGGGGGGTCCCGGGGGGCGCGAGCAGTACTTC. It is translated as CASSRGQGGPGGREQYF.

This rearrangement joins TRBV7-3 to TRBJ2-1; the D is unclear. Trimming left V 5 bases short and J 8 bases short, with 16 bases between. The CDR3 is made up of 14 amino acids. Germline V gene sequence: CDR1 SGHTA, CDR2 FQGTGA. CDR3 bases: TGTGCCAGCAGCGAGCAGGCGTTTGGGGATGAGCAGTTCTTC. It yields the protein CASSEQAFGDEQFF.

This clone appeared a single time. V gene TRBV28 combines with J gene TRBJ2-5; D may be TRBD1 (8 bases). Trimming took 5 bases from V and 5 from J, leaving 18 bases between them. Germline V CDR1 and CDR2: MDHEN, SYDVKM. The CDR3 totals 15 residues. CDR3: CASSPHRGGMETQYF. Here the CDR3 DNA reads TGTGCCAGCAGTCCACACAGGGGGGGTATGGAGACCCAGTACTTC.

This clone was recorded only once. The V call is TRBV27, the J call TRBJ1-1; 7 nucleotides match TRBD1. Germline V CDR1 and CDR2: MNHEY, SMNVEV (reference sequence). This CDR3 is built from 14 residues. V was pared by 6 bases and J by 2 bases, with 6 bases of the junction left unmatched. DNA for the CDR3: TGTGCCAGCAGGCGGGACAGAACAAACACTGAAGCTTTCTTT. Translating gives CASRRDRTNTEAFF.

The chain recombines TRBV19 with TRBJ1-2, with TRBD1 identical over 8 bases. The CDR3 has 15 amino acids. Per germline, CDR1 LNHDA and CDR2 SQIVND (reference sequence). Trimming at V came to 7 bases and at J to 3 bases, leaving 10 bases not matched to a gene. In DNA form, the CDR3 reads TGTGCCAGTAATCAGGGACAGGCAACCTACTATGGCTACACCTTC. Its translation is CASNQGQATYYGYTF.

To note about this clone: It is unclear where the CDR3 begins or ends on the DNA, so no DNA is shown, and the CDR3 is as TCRdb lists it. V gene TRBV21-1 combines with J gene TRBJ2-3; the D call in the table, TRBD2, was not verified against the DNA. TRBV21-1 is a documented pseudogene. The CDR3 has 15 amino acids, counting both end residues. CDR3 in amino acids: CASSKVGGGTDTQYF.

For this clone: At the DNA level, this CDR3 is encoded by other sequences in the same sample as well. The chain carries TRBV5-4 and TRBJ1-2; TRBD1 agrees at 9 bases. Germline CDR1 SGHNT, CDR2 YYREEE (reference sequence). The CDR3 is 12 amino acids. V was clipped by 4 bases and J by 8 bases; unmatched bases: 3. The CDR3 DNA follows: TGTGCCAGCAGCCGGACAGGGGAGGGCTACACCTTC. It specifies CASSRTGEGYTF.

The chain joins TRBV4-1 to TRBJ2-1; 7 bases match TRBD2. The trim removed 0 bases at V and 8 bases at J, leaving 16 bases unmatched. Germline CDR1 is MGHRA and CDR2 is YSYEKL. The CDR3 has 18 amino acids. This CDR3 is CASSQEGSWGRAADEQFF. CDR3 in DNA: TGCGCCAGCAGCCAAGAAGGATCATGGGGGAGGGCCGCCGATGAGCAGTTCTTC.

This chain links TRBV20-1 with TRBJ2-5, with a tentative D call TRBD1 (6 bases). The V gene's germline CDR1 is DFQATT and CDR2 SNEGSKA (reference sequence). V lost 6 bases and J lost 5, with 10 bases in between. The CDR3 loop spans 11 amino acids. The CDR3 DNA is TGCAGTGCCAGACAGGCGGAGACCCAGTACTTC. This encodes CSARQAETQYF.

The V and J genes are TRBV30 and TRBJ1-4, with D uncertain. In germline, CDR1 is GTSNPN, CDR2 SVGIG (reference sequence). This CDR3 contains 13 residues. V gave up 2 bases and J gave up 8 bases, with 12 bases separating them. CDR3 residues: CAWSPTGWEKLFF. The CDR3, as DNA: TGTGCCTGGAGTCCGACGGGGTGGGAAAAACTGTTTTTT.

The J gene is TRBJ2-1, the V gene TRBV28; D is uncertain. The CDR3 totals 15 residues. V lost 5 bases and J lost 12, with 23 bases in between. The germline V gene encodes CDR1 MDHEN and CDR2 SYDVKM. The CDR3 region has the DNA TGTGCCAGCAGTCCCCACGATACCGGTGGGTTTGGGCAGTTCTTC. Amino acids: CASSPHDTGGFGQFF.

This rearrangement joins TRBV7-6 to TRBJ1-4, with 7 bases aligning to TRBD1. CDR1 and CDR2 from the germline V gene are SGHVS and FNYEAQ. The V and J ends lost 5 bases and 8 bases, in that order; junction bases with no gene match: 20. The CDR3 totals 18 residues. CDR3 coding DNA: TGTGCCAGCAGCCTCCTAGGTGCCGGGACAGTCATGGCCGAAAAACTGTTTTTT. It encodes CASSLLGAGTVMAEKLFF.

The chain has TRBV19 and TRBJ2-7; D possibly corresponds to TRBD1 (5 bases). Trimming stripped 4 bases from V and 3 bases from J, with 10 bases between. The germline CDR1 and CDR2 sequences are LNHDA and SQIVND (reference sequence). The CDR3 spans 13 residues. CDR3 in amino acids: CASSRGTVYEQYF. The CDR3 coding sequence is TGTGCCAGTAGTAGGGGCACTGTCTACGAGCAGTACTTC.

The chain combines TRBV27 with TRBJ1-2; D unresolved. Trimming cost V 3 bases and J 4 bases, with 9 bases left between them. The CDR3 runs 13 residues. Germline CDR1 and CDR2: MNHEY and SMNVEV (reference sequence). The CDR3 bases are TGTGCCAGCAGTTTCCCAGGTTCCTATGGCTACACCTTC. Amino acid sequence: CASSFPGSYGYTF.

The chain links TRBV5-6 to TRBJ2-5; D may correspond to TRBD1 or TRBD2 (6 bases each). Germline CDR1 SGHDT, CDR2 YYEEEE. This CDR3 has 13 amino acids. Trimming took off 0 bases at V and 5 bases at J, with 8 bases between the two ends. The CDR3 sequence: CASSLAGAETQYF. CDR3 nucleotide sequence: TGTGCCAGCAGCTTGGCGGGGGCGGAGACCCAGTACTTC.